This is a list of T cell receptor beta chains from one sample in a study of blood T cell repertoires in COVID-19. Only in-frame clones appear in the TCRdb table, and some are missing; sequencing was by immunoSEQ multiplex PCR. The repertoire consists of 340,000 or so clones, with roughly 87% occurring once and the leading ten covering 1%. The specimen was peripheral blood. These receptors were collected from a man over 45 with active or convalescent COVID-19. CDR3s include the opening cysteine and the closing phenylalanine or tryptophan.

13,TRBJ1-1,TRBV12-5,CASGLQGNTEAFF
17,TRBJ2-1,TRBV11-3,CASSSHGTSGRAGEQFF
14,TRBJ1-2,TRBV5-1,CASSLDSFTYGYTF
14,TRBJ1-4,TRBV15,CATSRELYQEKLFF
13,TRBJ2-7,TRBV5-1,CASSPDRAGEQYF
13,TRBJ2-7,TRBV5-1,CASSLSSGYEQYF
15,TRBJ1-2,TRBV7-3,CASSLIGGAGYGYTF
14,TRBJ2-7,TRBV28,CASSYRIKYLEQYF
13,TRBJ1-1,TRBV3-1/TRBV3-2,CASTTDRGGEAFF
16,TRBJ2-7,TRBV5-1,CASSLLGGRTSYEQYF
15,TRBJ1-5,TRBV19,CASHERQGVNQPQHF
15,TRBJ2-3,TRBV5-1,CASSTLAGSTDTQYF
12,TRBJ2-1,TRBV29-1,CSVSPRGYEQFF
15,TRBJ1-3,TRBV4-3,CASSQDDSSGNTIYF
11,TRBJ1-2,TRBV29-1,CSVETRARYTF
16,TRBJ1-5,TRBV7-2,CASSLGWGSTNQPQHF
17,TRBJ1-1,TRBV27,CASNRDRGSPLDTEAFF
12,TRBJ2-4,TRBV5-6,CASSLGRSIQYF
14,TRBJ1-4,TRBV27,CASSVSATNEKLFF
14,TRBJ2-5,TRBV2,CASSDLAGAETQYF
12,TRBJ1-5,TRBV6-5,CASRTGAQPQHF
16,TRBJ2-3,TRBV6-5,CASSYEETGDLGTQYF
12,TRBJ1-6,TRBV6-5,CATTGYNSPLHF
11,TRBJ1-1,TRBV2,CAVQGNTEAFF
18,TRBJ1-1,TRBV18,CASSPVYGTAGMNTEAFF
12,TRBJ1-2,TRBV29-1,CSVEGQGDGYTF
14,TRBJ2-1,TRBV2,CASQGLTSGNEQFF
17,TRBJ2-7,TRBV18,CASSPPIGGGGNYEQYF
15,TRBJ2-1,TRBV18,CASSPGLAGSNEQFF
13,TRBJ1-2,TRBV25-1,CASSEGGDYGYTF
17,TRBJ1-4,TRBV9,CASSVTSNRGYNEKLFF
14,TRBJ1-2,TRBV28,CASSLLQHNYGYTF
13,TRBJ2-1,TRBV5-5,CASSLERRGEQFF
13,TRBJ1-5,TRBV24-1,CATSGQANQPQHF
13,TRBJ1-4,TRBV30,CAWSPTGLRKLFF
22,TRBJ1-6,TRBV28,CASSPNNLGQGEPLGHNSPLHF
17,TRBJ2-6,TRBV7-9,CASSPGTQSSGANVLTF
11,TRBJ1-1,TRBV29-1,CSGLRHTEAFF
14,TRBJ2-2,TRBV30,CAWSVSGVSGELFF
14,TRBJ1-2,TRBV6-1,CASSERGSNYGYTF
19,TRBJ2-1,TRBV11-2,CASSLDHFRQDPSYNEQFF
15,TRBJ2-3,TRBV10-3,CAITAGPGGTDTQYF
16,TRBJ1-2,TRBV15,CATSRDLGGRGYGYTF
13,TRBJ2-3,TRBV18,CASYRVNTDTQYF
13,TRBJ1-5,TRBV4-3,CASSQDLRQPQHF